These T cell receptor beta chains were read from a single sample in a study of T cell responses to AZD1222 COVID-19 vaccine. Clones were read by immunoSEQ multiplex PCR, and TCRdb kept only the in-frame ones, dropping some. The data contain under 200,000 clones, more than 75% of them singletons. The sequences come from peripheral blood, collected 28 days after the second AZD1222 dose. These receptors came from an adult who received the AZD1222 COVID-19 vaccine. Each CDR3 is given with its conserved first and last residue.

CASSQDPPGELFF TRBV4-3
CASSLSREQYF TRBV28
CASSSLDPSYEQYF TRBV7-8
CASSLGGGQETQYF TRBV7-9
CASSYGGGWTEAFF TRBV6-5
CASSGGASPDTQYF TRBV9
CASAQREGRVEQFF TRBV12-5
CASSTGEDGYTF TRBV18
CASSPRQGSYEQYF TRBV7-2
CASSEATGIYNEQFF TRBV6-1
CASSYRLAGAEEQYF TRBV4-2
CASSLAQLAKNIQYF TRBV7-2
CASSQGGSNYGYTF TRBV4-2
CASSHIQGTWLEQYF TRBV10-2
CASSPSRRVGGEKLFF TRBV18
CASSLTPSEAFF TRBV6-5
CASNERANSPLHF TRBV3-1/TRBV3-2
CASSLNSPYEQYF TRBV5-6
CASSSTGTSGRATYNEQFF TRBV7-3
CASRGQPRGYTF TRBV5-8
CASSEARGQGEKLFF TRBV2
CASSSQGSTEAFF TRBV2
CASSLWGNYGYTF TRBV12-3/TRBV12-4
CASSYQNRGGDEQFF TRBV6-5
CASSQDRGFSGFTGELFF TRBV4-2
CASSFRWDSGNTIYF TRBV7-2
CASSPGVSYNSPLHF TRBV7-8
CASSLGLLRYF TRBV14
CASSPGTSNTGELFF TRBV5-1
CASTKGESGANVLTF TRBV6-5